This T cell receptor (beta chain) was identified in a study of T cell repertoires in cytomegalovirus infection (dated by TCRdb to the late 2010s). Notes on the research overall: Alongside well-studied HLA-B-restricted epitopes, the peptide stimulations were aimed at recently identified HLA-C-restricted CMV epitopes, whose presentation resists viral immunomodulation. Because public TCR beta signatures pointed to carriage of CMV infection together with the matching HLA type, the HLA type of each donor mattered for the analysis.

The study at large found these results: Carriers of CMV infection plus the relevant HLA type were discriminated by the cumulative frequency of public TCR beta family members in the study cohort and in an independent roughly 350-donor cohort. The ex vivo response was dominated by HLA-C-restricted CMV-specific TCR beta clonotypes, which also provided the single most frequent clonotype in two of eight donors.

This clonotype was detected a few times. There is no known antigen for this receptor. Per-nucleotide qualities are absent, and no much larger clonotype sits a single base away. Sequencing instrument: Illumina HiSeq 1500. TCRdb passed the public sequencing reads through fastp at Q25 and MiXCR, retaining productive beta sequences. Rows with one shared CDR3 protein collapse into an entry with the most common genes and DNA. Counted in this sample were about 770,000 distinct CDR3 sequences; almost 30% of them appeared once. The top ten hold 10% to 15% of the sample. The CDR3, from cysteine to phenylalanine, totals 15 residues. Only the CDR3 part of the read is kept: 45 bases, read in frame from the first base. CDR1 LGHNA and CDR2 YNFKEQ were looked up in the germline V gene. Trimming accounts for 0 bases at V and 4 bases at J, while the number of junction bases matched to no gene is 5. The sample's treatment or condition label is to be understood as: in vitro stimulation with specific CMV peptide epitopes to enrich CMV-specific T cells.

The sequence came from a human donor in good health (CMV status not recorded). Some clones in this sample may be carry-over from other donors' samples. The sequenced sample was cultured CD8+ T cells from PBMCs, obtained from culture after CMV antigen stimulation. Recombination joined TRBV4-2 with TRBJ1-2; 7 central nucleotides agree with TRBD1. The sequence in DNA is TGTGCCAGCAGCCAAGAGAAGGGGGCAGGCTATGGCTACACCTTC. This codes for CASSQEKGAGYGYTF.